A selection of T cell receptor beta chains follows, all from one sample in a study of patients and donors after allogeneic stem cell transplantation. MiXCR was run by TCRdb on the RT-PCR reads, yielding one entry per CDR3 protein. This table holds about 960,000 distinct CDR3 sequences, more than 15% found once. Sequencing input: blood, either unsorted or a sorted T cell fraction (not recorded which). These receptors all stem from a human donor who was either an allogeneic HSCT recipient or a stem cell or donor lymphocyte infusion donor (not recorded which). It is not recorded whose cells these are; they may come from a transplant donor. Both conserved end residues are part of each CDR3. The order of the fields is clone size, D gene, V gene, J gene, CDR3 DNA, CDR3 protein. A D gene is named only where the DNA matches it firmly. Size is stated for part of the rows, as once, few or many counts, or as a class when the clone is expanded.

clone size: -
D gene: TRBD2
V gene: TRBV7-9
J gene: TRBJ2-3
CDR3 DNA: TGTGCCAGCAGGAAACTAGCGAGTAAGGATACGCAGTATTTT
CDR3 protein: CASRKLASKDTQYF

clone size: few
D gene: -
V gene: TRBV21-1
J gene: TRBJ1-4
CDR3 DNA: TGTGCCAGCAGCAAGGATGAATACAGGGGGGATAATGAAAAACTGTTTTTT
CDR3 protein: CASSKDEYRGDNEKLFF

clone size: -
D gene: TRBD1
V gene: TRBV20-1
J gene: TRBJ1-1
CDR3 DNA: TGCAGTGCCATAGAAGAAACAGGGGGAGGGACTGAAGCTTTCTTT
CDR3 protein: CSAIEETGGGTEAFF

clone size: few
D gene: -
V gene: TRBV20-1
J gene: TRBJ2-4
CDR3 DNA: TGCAGTGTGGGACCCACGAGGGAATCTAAAAACATTCAGTACTTC
CDR3 protein: CSVGPTRESKNIQYF

clone size: -
D gene: -
V gene: TRBV7-2
J gene: TRBJ2-4
CDR3 DNA: TGTGCCAGCAGCTCCCAATGGGGAGGCATTCAGTACTTC
CDR3 protein: CASSSQWGGIQYF

clone size: -
D gene: -
V gene: TRBV6-5
J gene: TRBJ1-2
CDR3 DNA: TGTGCCAGCCGTAGTTACAGGGATGGCTACACCTTC
CDR3 protein: CASRSYRDGYTF

clone size: -
D gene: -
V gene: TRBV12-3/TRBV12-4
J gene: TRBJ2-5
CDR3 DNA: TGTGCCAGCAGTTTAGCGCAGGTTGGGGAGACCCAGTACTTC
CDR3 protein: CASSLAQVGETQYF

clone size: -
D gene: TRBD2
V gene: TRBV2
J gene: TRBJ2-7
CDR3 DNA: TGTGCCAGCAGTGAACCCCCGGGACTAGCGGGGGGTGAGCAGTACTTC
CDR3 protein: CASSEPPGLAGGEQYF

clone size: -
D gene: TRBD2
V gene: TRBV2
J gene: TRBJ2-7
CDR3 DNA: TGTGCCAGCAGGGAGGGACTATTCTACGAGCAGTACTTC
CDR3 protein: CASREGLFYEQYF

clone size: few
D gene: -
V gene: TRBV20-1
J gene: TRBJ2-5
CDR3 DNA: TGCAGTGCTAGAATCCTAGAGACCCAGTACTTC
CDR3 protein: CSARILETQYF

clone size: -
D gene: TRBD1
V gene: TRBV12-3/TRBV12-4
J gene: TRBJ1-3
CDR3 DNA: TGTGCCAGCAGTTTAAGGACAGGGTTTGGAAACACCATATATTTT
CDR3 protein: CASSLRTGFGNTIYF

clone size: -
D gene: -
V gene: TRBV10-3
J gene: TRBJ2-7
CDR3 DNA: TGTGCCATCATGTCCAACGGCAGAGACTACGAGCAGTACTTC
CDR3 protein: CAIMSNGRDYEQYF

clone size: few
D gene: -
V gene: TRBV7-8
J gene: TRBJ1-2
CDR3 DNA: TGTGCCAGCAGCTTAGATGGGACTGGCTACACCTTC
CDR3 protein: CASSLDGTGYTF